The 14 T cell receptor beta chains reported below all come from one sample, sequenced in a study of T cells in Graves' hyperthyroidism and ophthalmopathy. RNA transcripts yielded amplified TCR beta CDR3 regions. A set of HTBI primers served as the primers for a first-round RT-PCR of the TCR CDR3. TCRdb itself ran the multiplex PCR reads through MiXCR, one entry per CDR3 protein. The table lists fewer than 850,000 distinct CDR3 sequences, around 16% of them singletons. The sample consisted of blood. The receptors derive from a man aged 50 to 59 with Graves' hyperthyroidism.

This clonotype was seen at least ten times. The chain couples TRBV5-1 to TRBJ2-7; unclear D gene. Trimming stripped 3 bases from V and 3 bases from J, with 10 bases between. The CDR3 sequence is 13 residues long. The germline CDR1 and CDR2 sequences are SGHRS and YFSETQ. The CDR3 reads CASSSKEYYEQYF. The DNA for the CDR3 is TGCGCCAGCAGCTCCAAGGAGTACTACGAGCAGTACTTC.

The chain is built from TRBV15 and TRBJ2-2; 8 bases agree with TRBD2. The CDR3 is made up of 18 amino acids. Looked up from germline, CDR1 is LNHNV and CDR2 is YYDKDF (reference sequence). V shed 0 bases and J 6 bases; nucleotides not matched to a gene: 12. The CDR3 sequence: CATSRDWSSGRVAGELFF. The CDR3 nucleotides read TGTGCCACCAGCAGAGATTGGTCGAGCGGGAGAGTCGCCGGGGAGCTGTTTTTT.

This chain joins TRBV19 and TRBJ2-1, with D possibly TRBD2 on 7 matching bases. Trimming took 6 bases from V and 7 from J, leaving 19 bases between them. Germline lookup yields CDR1 LNHDA and CDR2 SQIVND (reference sequence). This CDR3 is built from 15 residues. CDR3 residues: CASSTGRGAGNEQFF. In DNA form, the CDR3 reads TGTGCCAGTAGCACCGGTCGGGGGGCCGGGAATGAGCAGTTCTTC.

This clonotype was counted many times. The rearrangement uses TRBV30 and TRBJ2-1; D gene unclear. Germline V lookup: CDR1 GTSNPN, CDR2 SVGIG (reference sequence). The length of the CDR3 is 14 residues. The V and J ends lost 0 bases and 0 bases respectively, with 6 bases between them. The CDR3 DNA sequence: TGTGCCTGGAGTGTAAGTTTCTCCTACAATGAGCAGTTCTTC. Amino acid sequence: CAWSVSFSYNEQFF.

This clonotype came up many times. The CDR3 coding sequence is TGCAGTGCTAGAGATTTATTACCAAAACCGGGACTATGGACCTACGAGCAGTACTTC. Translated: CSARDLLPKPGLWTYEQYF. This chain joins TRBV20-1 and TRBJ2-7; 7 bases agree with TRBD2. V shed 0 bases and J 2 bases; nucleotides not matched to a gene: 19. Germline CDR1 DFQATT, CDR2 SNEGSKA (reference sequence). The CDR3 extends over 19 amino acids.

The chain carries TRBV19 and TRBJ2-1; D not certain. Trimming shortened V by 3 bases and J by 3 bases, and 12 bases separated the two germline ends. This CDR3 has 15 amino acids. From germline, CDR1 is LNHDA and CDR2 SQIVND (reference sequence). In DNA form, the CDR3 reads TGTGCCAGTAGTATTTCGATCTATAACTACAATGAGCAGTTCTTC. Residues: CASSISIYNYNEQFF.

Ten or more counts support this clonotype. Here the CDR3 DNA reads TGTGCCAGCGTCTTGGGGGGCTTGGACACTGAAGCTTTCTTT. Its protein product is CASVLGGLDTEAFF. This chain uses TRBV12-3 or TRBV12-4 with TRBJ1-1; tentative D call: TRBD1 (6 bases). The CDR3 runs 14 residues. Trimming shortened V by 8 bases and J by 3 bases, and 16 bases separated the two germline ends.

This clonotype was seen a few times. V gene TRBV29-1 combines with J gene TRBJ1-5; D is perhaps TRBD1 (5 bases). V gave up 7 bases and J gave up 3 bases, with 10 bases separating them. CDR3 length: 12 residues. Germline lookup yields CDR1 SQVTM and CDR2 ANQGSEA. The CDR3 loop is CSAGANNQPQHF. The CDR3 nucleotides read TGCAGCGCCGGGGCGAACAATCAGCCCCAGCATTTT.

A few counts support this clonotype. This sequence joins TRBV9 and TRBJ1-1; D gene ambiguous. CDR1 is SGDLS and CDR2 is YYNGEE in the germline V gene. The CDR3 covers 15 residues. V was trimmed by 0 bases and J by 7 bases, leaving 16 bases between them. The CDR3 nucleotides read TGTGCCAGCAGCGTAGAAGGTCTGGGAATGAATGAAGCTTTCTTT. Residues: CASSVEGLGMNEAFF.

This clonotype has ten or more counts. The chain joins TRBV19 to TRBJ2-6; 7 nucleotides align to TRBD1. This CDR3 is 15 amino acids long. Trimming at V came to 8 bases and at J to 2 bases, leaving 6 bases not matched to a gene. Germline values: CDR1 LNHDA, CDR2 SQIVND (reference sequence). CDR3 in DNA: TGTGCCAGTCAAACAGGGGTTGCTGGGGCCAACGTCCTGACTTTC. Protein: CASQTGVAGANVLTF.

This clonotype was observed many times. The chain carries TRBV10-3 and TRBJ1-2, with TRBD1 as a possible D gene (5 bases). The CDR3 is made up of 14 amino acids. CDR1 ENHRY and CDR2 SYGVKD come from the germline V gene. Trimming took off 3 bases at V and 0 bases at J, with 8 bases between the two ends. CDR3 DNA: TGTGCCATCAGTGATCGGGGGGCTAACTATGGCTACACCTTC. Translating it yields CAISDRGANYGYTF.

This clonotype occurred once. Given a much more abundant clone one base away, this may be a read error. This sequence joins TRBV10-3 and TRBJ1-2; D not resolved. The CDR3 runs 13 residues. From germline, CDR1 is ENHRY and CDR2 SYGVKD. Trimming shortened V by 4 bases and J by 8 bases, and 14 bases separated the two germline ends. The CDR3 DNA follows: TGTGCCATCAGTGGTCGGGCAGAGGGAGGCTACACCTTC. It yields the protein CAISGRAEGGYTF.

There are many counts of this clonotype. The chain employs TRBV2 and TRBJ1-2; 10 bases match TRBD1. CDR1 SNHLY and CDR2 FYNNEI come from the germline V gene. CDR3 size: 13 residues. Trimming at V came to 8 bases and at J to 6 bases, leaving 6 bases not matched to a gene. The DNA for the CDR3 is TGTGCCAGCCACCGGGACAGGGGAAATGGCTACACCTTC. It is translated as CASHRDRGNGYTF.

The CDR3 bases are TGTGCCAGCAGTGAACCAGCGGGATTCGTGTACGAGCAGTACTTC. It codes for CASSEPAGFVYEQYF. V and J are TRBV2 and TRBJ2-7; 7 bases fit TRBD2. There are 15 residues in the CDR3. The V gene end was trimmed by 2 bases and the J gene end by 4 bases; junction bases not matched to a gene: 8. CDR1 and CDR2 (germline): SNHLY, FYNNEI.